This T cell receptor (beta chain) was sequenced in a study of T-cell reconstitution after alpha-beta-depleted transplantation in children. Study findings and constraints: Several hundred expanded graft clones reportedly were the source of alpha-beta T cells about two months after transplant. It was newly produced T cells that mostly accounted for T-cell counts and diversity one year after transplant. Certain patients had high TCRbeta diversity at day 60, and it came from recipient T cells and thymic progenitors that survived.

This clonotype occurred a few times. The antigen is unknown. This CDR3 region has 22 residues. V lost 0 bases, J lost 5 bases, and 28 bases stayed unmatched. Germline V gene sequence: CDR1 DFQATT, CDR2 SNEGSKA (reference sequence). Unique molecular identifiers were built into the TCRbeta library. TCRdb reanalysed the PCR reads using MiXCR and keeps one entry per CDR3 protein. The data hold about 76,000 distinct CDR3 sequences, with around 14% observed a single time. This chain links TRBV20-1 with TRBJ2-1; TRBD1 aligns across 7 bases. The receptor comes from a male patient aged 2 to 9 who had a stem cell transplant for acute lymphoblastic leukemia, so the T cells may come from the graft donor. Material: PBMCs, mostly from graft donor cells, obtained 180 days after TCRalphabeta/CD19-depleted stem cell transplant. CDR3 sequence: CSARDRVWRATPTFDRDNEQFF. In nucleotides, the CDR3 is TGCAGTGCTAGAGACCGAGTATGGAGAGCAACCCCAACCTTCGACAGGGACAATGAGCAGTTCTTC.